Included here is one TCR beta chain sequence, with context. The specificity of this receptor is unknown. Base qualities are not provided; no much larger clone lies one nucleotide away. The sample comes from a study of OX40 agonist ivuxolimab in advanced cancers. Context from the whole study: Ivuxolimab was an agonistic, fully human IgG2 monoclonal antibody directed against OX40 (CD134), a costimulatory receptor. Intravenous ivuxolimab was administered to patients every 2 weeks at six dose levels: 0.01, 0.1, 0.3, 1.5, 3 and 10 mg/kg. Among the 50 to 55 dose-escalation patients, about 20 had hepatocellular carcinoma, about 15 melanoma, 9 renal cell carcinoma and 9 head and neck cancer. The dose-escalation cohort was roughly 83% male with a mean age of about 58 years, ranging from roughly 20 to 80. Prior anti-PD-1, anti-PD-L1 or anti-CTLA-4 therapy was permitted, and 30% to 45% of dose-escalation patients had received checkpoint inhibitors. Partial responses occurred in three dose-escalation patients, of whom one had hepatocellular carcinoma and two had cutaneous melanoma. The point of sequencing TCRbeta in the periphery was to test whether ivuxolimab changed TCR sequence diversity and drove clonal T-cell expansion. The paper covers the monotherapy dose-escalation part of the phase I ivuxolimab trial, which included N ≈ 57 patients.

From the germline V gene, CDR1 is SGHAT and CDR2 is FQNNGV. CDR3 length: 15 amino acids, cysteine to phenylalanine. The retained sequence is limited to the CDR3, 45 bases, with the frame set at the first base. V is clipped by 2 bases and J by 3 bases, and the sequence between their germline boundaries is 14 bases long. The trial excluded patients who had a history of autoimmune disease or were on systemic immunosuppression. Peripheral blood for TCR sequencing was collected from all dose cohorts at baseline, on cycle 4 day 1, and on cycle 7 day 1. Samples were obtained from an open-label, multicenter, first-in-human phase I dose-escalation trial of ivuxolimab. The trial enrolled adults with locally advanced or metastatic head and neck squamous cell, hepatocellular, melanoma or renal cell carcinoma. Before TCR sequencing, CD4+ T cells and CD8+ T cells were sorted from peripheral blood as separate populations.

Results the study describes overall, beyond this receptor: On average, CD8+ T cells showed more expanded clones than CD4+ T cells after ivuxolimab. The antigen specificity of the clonally expanded peripheral T cells was not determined. Low levels of normalized T-cell clonal expansion were also seen in some patients who did not respond. In the 0.1-3.0 mg/kg groups, partial responders were among the patients with the lowest normalized peripheral clonal expansion, particularly in CD8+ T cells. At doses of 0.1 to 3.0 mg/kg, clonal expansion of both CD4+ and CD8+ T cells in blood was seen between baseline and week 6.

To sequence the TCRbeta CDR3 region, genomic DNA was isolated from the sorted cells. The immunoSEQ Assay was used to sequence the TCRbeta CDR3 regions. In its TCRdb copy, this immuneACCESS table keeps in-frame sequences only and misses some clones. Where compared with another copy, unresolved V genes explain less than half of these, and the others have no known cause. Recorded for this sample are around 54,000 clones; around 94% of them occurred a single time. Clones ranked in the top ten supply 12% of the sample. Recombination connected TRBV11-2 to TRBJ2-7, with no confidently assigned D gene. Sample: CD4+ or CD8+ T cells sorted from blood, taken in a trial of the OX40 agonist ivuxolimab. This receptor was obtained from an adult with an advanced solid tumor such as melanoma, head and neck, liver or kidney cancer. The CDR3 corresponds to CASSLKSGRDYEQYF. The nucleotide sequence is given as TGTGCCAGCAGCTTAAAGAGTGGAAGGGACTACGAGCAGTACTTC.